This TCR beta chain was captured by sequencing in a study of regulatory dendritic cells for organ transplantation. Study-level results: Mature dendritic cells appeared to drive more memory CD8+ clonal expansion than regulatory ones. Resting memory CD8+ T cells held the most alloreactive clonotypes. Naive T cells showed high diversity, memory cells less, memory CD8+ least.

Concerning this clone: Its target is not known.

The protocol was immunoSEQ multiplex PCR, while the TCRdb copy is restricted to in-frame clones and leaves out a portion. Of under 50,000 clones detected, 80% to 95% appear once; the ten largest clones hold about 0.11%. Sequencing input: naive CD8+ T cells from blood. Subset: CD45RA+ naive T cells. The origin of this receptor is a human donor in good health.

This chain's CDR3 is CASSFAGYAEAFF. The CDR3, as DNA: TGTGCCAGCAGCTTCGCTGGTTATGCTGAAGCTTTCTTT. The V and J genes are TRBV11-2 and TRBJ1-1; D unresolved. Trimming pared 3 bases from V and 6 bases from J, leaving 11 bases between. This CDR3 comprises 13 residues. Germline loops: CDR1 SGHAT, CDR2 FQNNGV.